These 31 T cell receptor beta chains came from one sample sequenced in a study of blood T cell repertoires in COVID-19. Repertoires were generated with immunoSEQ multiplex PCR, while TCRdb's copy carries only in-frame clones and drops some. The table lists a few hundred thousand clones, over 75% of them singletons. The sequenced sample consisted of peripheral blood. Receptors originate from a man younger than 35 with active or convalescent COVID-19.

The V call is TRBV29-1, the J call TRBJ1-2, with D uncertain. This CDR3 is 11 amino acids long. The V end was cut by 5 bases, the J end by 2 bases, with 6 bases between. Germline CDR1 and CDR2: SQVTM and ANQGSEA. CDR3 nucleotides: TGCAGCGTTCCCTCCAACTATGGCTACACCTTC. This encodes CSVPSNYGYTF.

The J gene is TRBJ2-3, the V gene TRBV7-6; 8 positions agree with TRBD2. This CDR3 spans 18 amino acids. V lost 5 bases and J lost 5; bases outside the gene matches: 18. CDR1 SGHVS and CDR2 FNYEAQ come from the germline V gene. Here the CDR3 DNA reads TGTGCCAGCAGCCCCGGGCCGGGGGGGAGGTATTTAGGAGATACGCAGTATTTT. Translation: CASSPGPGGRYLGDTQYF.

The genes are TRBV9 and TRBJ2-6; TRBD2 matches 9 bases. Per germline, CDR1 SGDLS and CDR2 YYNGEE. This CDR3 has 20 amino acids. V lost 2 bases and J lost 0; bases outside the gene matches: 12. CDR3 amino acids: CASSVSRSGRQYSGANVLTF. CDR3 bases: TGTGCCAGCAGCGTCTCGCGTAGCGGGAGACAGTACTCTGGGGCCAACGTCCTGACTTTC.

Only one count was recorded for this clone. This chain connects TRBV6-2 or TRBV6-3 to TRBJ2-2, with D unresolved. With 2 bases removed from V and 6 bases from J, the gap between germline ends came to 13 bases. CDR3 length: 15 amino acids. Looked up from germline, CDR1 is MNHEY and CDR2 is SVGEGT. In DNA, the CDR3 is TGTGCCAGCAGTTACACGTCGCGTATTGCCGGGGAGCTGTTTTTT. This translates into CASSYTSRIAGELFF.

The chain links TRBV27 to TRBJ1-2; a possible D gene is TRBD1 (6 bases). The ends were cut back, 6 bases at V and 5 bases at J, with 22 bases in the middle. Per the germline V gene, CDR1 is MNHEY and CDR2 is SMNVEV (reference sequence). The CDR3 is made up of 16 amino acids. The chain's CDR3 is CASRNGTGTYPYGYTF. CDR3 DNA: TGTGCCAGCAGGAACGGGACCGGGACATATCCTTATGGCTACACCTTC.

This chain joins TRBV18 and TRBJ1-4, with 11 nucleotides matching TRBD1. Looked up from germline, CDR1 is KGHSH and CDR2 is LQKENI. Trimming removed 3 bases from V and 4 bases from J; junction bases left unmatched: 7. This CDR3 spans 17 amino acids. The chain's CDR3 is CASSPTGQGAVNEKLFF. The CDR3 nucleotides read TGTGCCAGCTCACCTACCGGACAGGGGGCGGTTAATGAAAAACTGTTTTTT.

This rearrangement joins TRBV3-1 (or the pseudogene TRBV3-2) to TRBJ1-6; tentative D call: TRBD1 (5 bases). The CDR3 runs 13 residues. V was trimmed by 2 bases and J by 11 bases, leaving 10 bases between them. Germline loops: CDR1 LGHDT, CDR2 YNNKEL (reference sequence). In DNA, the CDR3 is TGTGCCAGCAGCCAACAGGGCAGGGCACCCCTCCACTTT. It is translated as CASSQQGRAPLHF.

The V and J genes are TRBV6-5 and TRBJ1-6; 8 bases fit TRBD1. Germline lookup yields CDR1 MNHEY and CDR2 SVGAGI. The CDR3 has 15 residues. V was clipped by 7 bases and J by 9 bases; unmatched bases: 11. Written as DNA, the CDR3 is TGTGCCAGCACAGAAGAGACAGGGGCTATTTCACCCCTCCACTTT. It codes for CASTEETGAISPLHF.

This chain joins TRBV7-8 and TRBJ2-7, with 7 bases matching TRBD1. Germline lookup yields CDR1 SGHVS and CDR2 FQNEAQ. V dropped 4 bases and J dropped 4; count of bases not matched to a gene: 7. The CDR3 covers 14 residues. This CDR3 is CASSSWTGTYEQYF. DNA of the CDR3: TGTGCCAGCAGCTCATGGACAGGCACTTACGAGCAGTACTTC. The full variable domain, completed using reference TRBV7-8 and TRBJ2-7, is GAGVSQSPRYKVAKRGQDVALRCDPISGHVSLFWYQQALGQGPEFLTYFQNEAQLDKSGLPSDRFFAERPEGSVSTLKIQRTQQEDSAVYLCASSSWTGTYEQYFGPGTRLTVT.

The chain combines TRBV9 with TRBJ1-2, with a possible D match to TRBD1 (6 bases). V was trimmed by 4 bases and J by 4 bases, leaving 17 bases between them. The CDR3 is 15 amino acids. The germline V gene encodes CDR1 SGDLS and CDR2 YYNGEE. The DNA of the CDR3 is TGTGCCAGCAGCCCCAACTCAGGGGCCCGCTATGGCTACACCTTC. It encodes CASSPNSGARYGYTF. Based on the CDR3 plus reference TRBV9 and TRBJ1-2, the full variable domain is DSGVTQTPKHLITATGQRVTLRCSPRSGDLSVYWYQQSLDQGLQFLIQYYNGEERAKGNILERFSAQQFPDLHSELNLSSLELGDSALYFCASSPNSGARYGYTFGSGTRLTVV.

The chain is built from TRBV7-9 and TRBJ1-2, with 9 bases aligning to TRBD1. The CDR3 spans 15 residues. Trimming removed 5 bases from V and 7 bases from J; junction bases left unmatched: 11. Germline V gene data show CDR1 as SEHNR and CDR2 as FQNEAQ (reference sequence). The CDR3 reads CASSPRQGERFGYTF. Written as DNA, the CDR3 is TGTGCCAGCAGCCCCAGACAGGGGGAAAGGTTTGGCTACACCTTC.

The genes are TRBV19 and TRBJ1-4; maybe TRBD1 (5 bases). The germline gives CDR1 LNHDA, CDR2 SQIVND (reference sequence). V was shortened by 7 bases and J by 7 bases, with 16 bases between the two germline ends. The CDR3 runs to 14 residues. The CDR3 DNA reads TGTGCCAGTACTTCTCGGGGGATAGGTGAAAAACTGTTTTTT. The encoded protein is CASTSRGIGEKLFF.

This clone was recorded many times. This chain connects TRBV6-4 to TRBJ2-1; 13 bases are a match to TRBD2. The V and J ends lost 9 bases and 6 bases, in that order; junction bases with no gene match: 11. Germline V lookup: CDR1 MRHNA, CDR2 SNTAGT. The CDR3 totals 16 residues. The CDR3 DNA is TGTGCCAGTTCACCCACTACTAGCGGGGGGGCCAATGAGCAGTTCTTC. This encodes CASSPTTSGGANEQFF.

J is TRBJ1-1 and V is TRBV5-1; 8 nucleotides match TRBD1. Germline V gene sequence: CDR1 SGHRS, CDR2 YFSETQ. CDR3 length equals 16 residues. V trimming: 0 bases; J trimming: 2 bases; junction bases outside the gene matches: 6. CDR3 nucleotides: TGCGCCAGCAGCTTGGAGACAGGGGTATTAAACACTGAAGCTTTCTTT. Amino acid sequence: CASSLETGVLNTEAFF.

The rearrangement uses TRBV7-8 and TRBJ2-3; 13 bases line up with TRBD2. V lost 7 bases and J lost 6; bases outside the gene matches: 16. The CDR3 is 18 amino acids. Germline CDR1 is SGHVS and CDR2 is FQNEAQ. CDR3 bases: TGTGCCAGCACCTACATGGGGGGACTAGCGGGGTCAGGGGATACGCAGTATTTT. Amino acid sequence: CASTYMGGLAGSGDTQYF.

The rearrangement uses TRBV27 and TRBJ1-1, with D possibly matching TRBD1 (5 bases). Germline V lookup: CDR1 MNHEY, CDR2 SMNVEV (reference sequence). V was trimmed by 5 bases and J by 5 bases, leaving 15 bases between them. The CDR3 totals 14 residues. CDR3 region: CASSATGGGTEAFF. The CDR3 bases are TGTGCCAGCAGTGCGACCGGTGGGGGGACTGAAGCTTTCTTT.

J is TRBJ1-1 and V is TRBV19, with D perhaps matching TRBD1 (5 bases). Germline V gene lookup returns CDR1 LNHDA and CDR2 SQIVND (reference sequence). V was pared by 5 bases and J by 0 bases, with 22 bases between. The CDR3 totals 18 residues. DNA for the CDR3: TGTGCCAGTAGTCCGACCACCGGGACTTTGTCTTTGAACACTGAAGCTTTCTTT. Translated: CASSPTTGTLSLNTEAFF.

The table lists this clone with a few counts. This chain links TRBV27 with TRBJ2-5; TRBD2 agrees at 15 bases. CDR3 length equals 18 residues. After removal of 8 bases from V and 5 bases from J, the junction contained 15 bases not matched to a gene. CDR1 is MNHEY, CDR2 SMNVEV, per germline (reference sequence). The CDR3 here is CASAGGLAGGMSAETQYF. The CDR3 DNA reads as TGTGCCAGCGCGGGCGGACTAGCGGGGGGGATGTCGGCCGAGACCCAGTACTTC.

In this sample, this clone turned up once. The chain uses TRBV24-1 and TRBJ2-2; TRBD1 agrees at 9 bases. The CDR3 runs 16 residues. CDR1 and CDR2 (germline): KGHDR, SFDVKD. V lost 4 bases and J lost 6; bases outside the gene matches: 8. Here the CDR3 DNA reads TGTGCCACCAGTGACTCCGGGACAGGGTTAGCCGGGGAGCTGTTTTTT. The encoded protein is CATSDSGTGLAGELFF.

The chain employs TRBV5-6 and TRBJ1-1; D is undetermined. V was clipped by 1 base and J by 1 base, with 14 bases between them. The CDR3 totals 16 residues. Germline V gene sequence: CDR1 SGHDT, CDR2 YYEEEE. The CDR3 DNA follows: TGTGCCAGCAGCTTGATGGGAACGGGGTCGAACACTGAAGCTTTCTTT. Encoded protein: CASSLMGTGSNTEAFF.

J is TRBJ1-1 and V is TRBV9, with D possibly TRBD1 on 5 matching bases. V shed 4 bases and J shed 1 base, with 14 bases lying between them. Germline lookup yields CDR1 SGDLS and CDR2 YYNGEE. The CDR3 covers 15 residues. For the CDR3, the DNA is TGTGCCAGCAGCCCCCGTGGAGACAGGAACACTGAAGCTTTCTTT. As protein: CASSPRGDRNTEAFF.

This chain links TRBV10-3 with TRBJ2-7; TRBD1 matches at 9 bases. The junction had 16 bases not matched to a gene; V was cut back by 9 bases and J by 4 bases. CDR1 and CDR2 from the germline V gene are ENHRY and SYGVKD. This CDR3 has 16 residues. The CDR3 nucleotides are TGTGCCATATTAAATACAGGGGGCCGGGGACGATACGAGCAGTACTTC. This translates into CAILNTGGRGRYEQYF.

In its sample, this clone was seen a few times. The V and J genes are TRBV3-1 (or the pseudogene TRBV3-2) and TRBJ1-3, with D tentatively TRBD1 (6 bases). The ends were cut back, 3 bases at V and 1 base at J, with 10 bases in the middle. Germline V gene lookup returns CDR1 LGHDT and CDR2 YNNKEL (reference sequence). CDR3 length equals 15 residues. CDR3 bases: TGTGCCAGCAGCCATCGGCAGGGGTCTGGAAACACCATATATTTT. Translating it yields CASSHRQGSGNTIYF.

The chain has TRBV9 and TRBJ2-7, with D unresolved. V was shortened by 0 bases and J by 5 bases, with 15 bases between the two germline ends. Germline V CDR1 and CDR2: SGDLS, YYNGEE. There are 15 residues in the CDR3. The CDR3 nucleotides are TGTGCCAGCAGCGTAGCATCAGGATATACCAACGAGCAGTACTTC. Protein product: CASSVASGYTNEQYF.

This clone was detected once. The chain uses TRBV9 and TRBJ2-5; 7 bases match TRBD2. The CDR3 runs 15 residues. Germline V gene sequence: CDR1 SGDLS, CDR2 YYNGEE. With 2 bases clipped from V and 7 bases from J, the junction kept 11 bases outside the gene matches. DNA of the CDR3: TGTGCCAGCAGCGTGGGCAGCCCGGGGGAGGGGACCCAGTACTTC. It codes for CASSVGSPGEGTQYF. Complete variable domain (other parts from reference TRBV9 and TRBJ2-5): DSGVTQTPKHLITATGQRVTLRCSPRSGDLSVYWYQQSLDQGLQFLIQYYNGEERAKGNILERFSAQQFPDLHSELNLSSLELGDSALYFCASSVGSPGEGTQYFGPGTRLLVL.

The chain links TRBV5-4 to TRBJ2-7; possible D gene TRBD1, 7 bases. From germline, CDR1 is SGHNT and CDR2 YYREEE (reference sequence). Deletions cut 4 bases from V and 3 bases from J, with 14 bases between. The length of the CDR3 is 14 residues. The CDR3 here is CASSTRGVYYEQYF. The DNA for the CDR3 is TGTGCCAGCAGCACCAGGGGGGTCTACTACGAGCAGTACTTC.

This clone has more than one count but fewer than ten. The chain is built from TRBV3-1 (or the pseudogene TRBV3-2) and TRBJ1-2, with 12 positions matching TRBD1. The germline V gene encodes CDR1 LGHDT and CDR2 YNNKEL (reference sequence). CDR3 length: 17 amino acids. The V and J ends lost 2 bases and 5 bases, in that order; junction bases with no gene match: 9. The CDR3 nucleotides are TGTGCCAGCAGCCAACTAAAGGGGGACAGGGGGCTGTATGGCTACACCTTC. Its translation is CASSQLKGDRGLYGYTF.

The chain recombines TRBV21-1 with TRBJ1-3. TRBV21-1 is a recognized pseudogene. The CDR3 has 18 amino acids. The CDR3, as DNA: TGTGCCAGCAGCAAACTCCGGGGTACGGAGGGCTCTGGAAACACCATATATTTT. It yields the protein CASSKLRGTEGSGNTIYF.

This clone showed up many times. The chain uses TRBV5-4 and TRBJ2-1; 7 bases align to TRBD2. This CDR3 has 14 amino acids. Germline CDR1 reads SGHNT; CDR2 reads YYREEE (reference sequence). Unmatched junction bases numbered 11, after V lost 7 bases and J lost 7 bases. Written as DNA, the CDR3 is TGTGCCAGCCGAGCGGCAGGGAGGGAAAATGAGCAGTTCTTC. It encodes CASRAAGRENEQFF. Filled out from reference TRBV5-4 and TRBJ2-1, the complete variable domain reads ETGVTQSPTHLIKTRGQQVTLRCSSQSGHNTVSWYQQALGQGPQFIFQYYREEENGRGNFPPRFSGLQFPNYSSELNVNALELDDSALYLCASRAAGRENEQFFGPGTRLTVL.

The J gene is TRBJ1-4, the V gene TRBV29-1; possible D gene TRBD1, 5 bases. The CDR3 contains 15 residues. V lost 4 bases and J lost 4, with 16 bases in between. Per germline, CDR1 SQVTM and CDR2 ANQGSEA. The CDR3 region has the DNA TGCAGCGTTGCCGGCAGGGTAAATAATAATGAAAAACTGTTTTTT. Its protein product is CSVAGRVNNNEKLFF.

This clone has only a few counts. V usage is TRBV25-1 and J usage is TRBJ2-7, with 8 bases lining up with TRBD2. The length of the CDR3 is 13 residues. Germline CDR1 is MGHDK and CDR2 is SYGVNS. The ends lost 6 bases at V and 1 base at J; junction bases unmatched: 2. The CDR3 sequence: CASSRGGSYEQYF. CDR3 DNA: TGTGCCAGCAGCCGGGGGGGTTCCTACGAGCAGTACTTC.